These 18 T cell receptor beta chains share one sample of origin, sequenced in a study of blood T cell repertoires in COVID-19. Some clones are missing from TCRdb's copy, which holds only in-frame ones; the method was immunoSEQ multiplex PCR. This table has 250,000 to 350,000 clones, 85% to 90% appearing once. Sequencing used peripheral blood. The receptors stem from a woman in her fifties or sixties with COVID-19, enrolled during active disease.

The rearrangement links TRBV28 to TRBJ1-1, with a tentative D call TRBD1 (6 bases). The CDR3 totals 14 residues. Trimming removed 6 bases from V and 1 base from J, with 12 bases in between. Germline V CDR1 and CDR2: MDHEN, SYDVKM. The CDR3 is CASSRDIENTEAFF. In DNA form, the CDR3 reads TGTGCCAGCAGCCGGGACATCGAGAACACTGAAGCTTTCTTT. The full variable domain, its missing parts supplied by reference TRBV28 and TRBJ1-1, is DVKVTQSSRYLVKRTGEKVFLECVQDMDHENMFWYRQDPGLGLRLIYFSYDVKMKEKGDIPEGYSVSREKKERFSLILESASTNQTSMYLCASSRDIENTEAFFGQGTRLTVV.

The chain employs TRBV3-1 (or the pseudogene TRBV3-2) and TRBJ1-2, with 7 bases lining up with TRBD1. CDR1 LGHDT and CDR2 YNNKEL come from the germline V gene (reference sequence). The length of the CDR3 is 14 residues. V gave up 1 base and J gave up 2 bases; unmatched junction bases: 1. The CDR3 nucleotides are TGTGCCAGCAGCCAAGCGGGACAGAACTATGGCTACACCTTC. As protein: CASSQAGQNYGYTF.

The chain combines TRBV6-6 with TRBJ1-1, with 9 bases identical to TRBD1. Germline V CDR1 and CDR2: MNHNY, SVGAGI (reference sequence). Trimming took 8 bases from V and 2 from J; bases not matched to a gene: 6. The CDR3 totals 14 residues. The CDR3 coding sequence is TGTGCCAGCCGGGACAGGGTGGGAAACACTGAAGCTTTCTTT. Its translation is CASRDRVGNTEAFF.

V and J are TRBV4-1 and TRBJ2-7; D is perhaps TRBD1 (6 bases). From germline, CDR1 is MGHRA and CDR2 YSYEKL. Trimming removed 1 base from V and 4 bases from J, with 14 bases in between. The CDR3 runs 15 residues. In DNA form, the CDR3 reads TGCGCCAGCAGCCAAGGGAATTTAGGGGGATACGAGCAGTACTTC. As protein: CASSQGNLGGYEQYF.

Here the CDR3 DNA reads TGTGCCAGCAGCACAGTACCCCAAGAGACCCAGTACTTC. Translating gives CASSTVPQETQYF. This chain joins TRBV2 and TRBJ2-5; no firm D call. Germline V gives CDR1 SNHLY, CDR2 FYNNEI. Trimming removed 6 bases at V and 1 base at J, with 9 bases between. The CDR3 sequence is 13 residues long.

The chain employs TRBV19 and TRBJ2-5; possible D gene TRBD2, 5 bases. The CDR3 has 11 residues. Per the germline V gene, CDR1 is LNHDA and CDR2 is SQIVND (reference sequence). Trimming pared 6 bases from V and 9 bases from J, leaving 11 bases between. The CDR3: CASRDLVAQYF. The DNA for the CDR3 is TGTGCCAGTAGGGACTTGGTGGCCCAGTACTTC.

Comment on this clone: In the same sample, other DNA sequences code for this CDR3. The chain links TRBV9 to TRBJ2-5; 12 bases align to TRBD2. The J segment lost 4 bases and the V segment lost 1 base, leaving 2 bases of the junction unmatched. CDR1 SGDLS and CDR2 YYNGEE come from the germline V gene. The CDR3 runs 15 residues. The CDR3 region is CASSVLAGGGETQYF. CDR3 in DNA: TGTGCCAGCAGCGTACTAGCGGGAGGGGGAGAGACCCAGTACTTC.

The chain couples TRBV2 to TRBJ2-3; the match to TRBD2 covers 7 bases. From germline, CDR1 is SNHLY and CDR2 FYNNEI. V trimming: 3 bases; J trimming: 2 bases; junction bases outside the gene matches: 11. The CDR3 sequence is 17 residues long. In DNA, the CDR3 is TGTGCCAGCAGTGACGGAGGCTTTAGCGGGCCCACAGATACGCAGTATTTT. This translates into CASSDGGFSGPTDTQYF.

This clone appeared a few times. The chain joins TRBV28 to TRBJ1-6; a weak D match, TRBD1 (5 bases). Trimming shortened V by 6 bases and J by 8 bases, and 8 bases separated the two germline ends. The CDR3 has 12 residues. CDR1 MDHEN and CDR2 SYDVKM come from the germline V gene. CDR3 loop: CASSQGHSPLHF. The CDR3 DNA reads as TGTGCCAGCAGCCAGGGCCATTCACCCCTCCACTTT.

DNA of the CDR3: TGCGCCAGCAGCCTGGCATCAGATACGCAGTATTTT. Translation gives CASSLASDTQYF. The V gene is TRBV5-1, the J gene TRBJ2-3; D call uncertain. Trimming shortened V by 4 bases and J by 4 bases, and 7 bases separated the two germline ends. CDR3 size: 12 residues. Germline V lookup: CDR1 SGHRS, CDR2 YFSETQ.

The chain combines TRBV19 with TRBJ1-5; D unresolved. Germline V gives CDR1 LNHDA, CDR2 SQIVND (reference sequence). This CDR3 is 14 amino acids long. Trimming left V 3 bases short and J 5 bases short, with 11 bases between. The CDR3: CASSMRGSDQPQHF. The CDR3 bases are TGTGCCAGTAGTATGCGGGGATCCGATCAGCCCCAGCATTTT.

The V gene is TRBV9, the J gene TRBJ1-2; TRBD1 might be the D (6 bases). Germline-derived CDR1 and CDR2 are SGDLS and YYNGEE. Trimming stripped 3 bases from V and 4 bases from J, with 10 bases between. CDR3 size: 13 residues. The CDR3 loop reads CASSAGQSYGYTF. CDR3 bases: TGTGCCAGCAGCGCTGGACAGTCCTATGGCTACACCTTC. Full variable domain (rest looked up from reference TRBV9 and TRBJ1-2): DSGVTQTPKHLITATGQRVTLRCSPRSGDLSVYWYQQSLDQGLQFLIQYYNGEERAKGNILERFSAQQFPDLHSELNLSSLELGDSALYFCASSAGQSYGYTFGSGTRLTVV.

This clone was found once. This rearrangement joins TRBV27 to TRBJ2-2; 9 bases are a match to TRBD2. Trimming at V came to 7 bases and at J to 1 base, leaving 7 bases not matched to a gene. The CDR3 loop spans 16 amino acids. Per the germline V gene, CDR1 is MNHEY and CDR2 is SMNVEV (reference sequence). This chain's CDR3 is CASTFRLAENTGELFF. DNA for the CDR3: TGTGCCAGCACGTTCCGACTAGCGGAGAACACCGGGGAGCTGTTTTTT.

The V call is TRBV27, the J call TRBJ2-5; D is perhaps TRBD2 (6 bases). V was shortened by 7 bases and J by 5 bases, with 14 bases between the two germline ends. CDR1 is MNHEY and CDR2 is SMNVEV in the germline V gene (reference sequence). This CDR3 contains 13 residues. The CDR3 spells CASKRGARETQYF. CDR3 coding DNA: TGTGCCAGCAAACGCGGGGCCCGGGAGACCCAGTACTTC.

The rearrangement links TRBV5-4 to TRBJ2-7; 12 bases agree with TRBD2. The CDR3 totals 15 residues. After removal of 3 bases from V and 5 bases from J, the junction contained 6 bases not matched to a gene. Germline CDR1 is SGHNT and CDR2 is YYREEE (reference sequence). The CDR3 reads CASSSLAGGLHEQYF. The CDR3 nucleotides are TGTGCCAGCAGCTCGCTAGCGGGAGGGCTCCACGAGCAGTACTTC.

The rearrangement links TRBV27 to TRBJ1-4, with 9 positions matching TRBD1. V trimming: 6 bases; J trimming: 7 bases; junction bases outside the gene matches: 9. This CDR3 comprises 15 residues. CDR1 and CDR2 from the germline V gene are MNHEY and SMNVEV (reference sequence). CDR3 protein: CASSEPGQGPEKLFF. The CDR3 region has the DNA TGTGCCAGCAGCGAACCGGGACAGGGCCCTGAAAAACTGTTTTTT. The entire variable domain, with the rest obtained from reference TRBV27 and TRBJ1-4, is as follows: EAQVTQNPRYLITVTGKKLTVTCSQNMNHEYMSWYRQDPGLGLRQIYYSMNVEVTDKGDVPEGYKVSRKEKRNFPLILESPSPNQTSLYFCASSEPGQGPEKLFFGSGTQLSVL.

The chain employs TRBV27 and TRBJ2-3; 15 positions agree with TRBD2. V trimming: 10 bases; J trimming: 6 bases; junction bases outside the gene matches: 11. Germline V lookup: CDR1 MNHEY, CDR2 SMNVEV (reference sequence). CDR3 length: 16 amino acids. The CDR3 here is CATRDGGLAGGDTQYF. CDR3 bases: TGTGCCACCCGGGACGGCGGACTAGCGGGGGGGGATACGCAGTATTTT.

The CDR3 reads CASSSEGTVSYEQYF. The DNA for the CDR3 is TGTGCCAGTTCCTCCGAGGGGACAGTCTCCTACGAGCAGTACTTC. V gene TRBV19 combines with J gene TRBJ2-7, with 7 bases lining up with TRBD1. V gave up 8 bases and J gave up 0 bases; unmatched junction bases: 10. Germline V CDR1 and CDR2: LNHDA, SQIVND (reference sequence). This CDR3 is built from 15 residues.